This entry concerns a single TCR beta chain. Antigen: not known. The data were obtained in a study of cytomegalovirus exposure and HLA in healthy donors. Study results and limitations: From TCR beta sequences, most subjects' HLA-A and HLA-B alleles were reportedly predicted accurately. Most CMV-associated TCR beta chains appeared HLA-restricted in a later analysis.

It was with 60 Vbeta and 13 Jbeta primers that the PCR ran. Sequenced by immunoSEQ multiplex PCR; TCRdb stores in-frame clones only, minus some. The data hold 90,000 or so clones, with 70% to 75% observed a single time. The clonotype originates from a woman between 18 and 29 years old in good health and CMV-seropositive. The sample consisted of PBMCs.

The CDR3 DNA reads as TGTGCCAGCAGGATGCGGGTAGCGGGCCCCCAGGGGACCTACGAGCAGTACTTC. Translating it yields CASRMRVAGPQGTYEQYF. V is TRBV27 and J is TRBJ2-7, with D tentatively TRBD2 (7 bases). Trimming took 6 bases from V and 2 from J, leaving 26 bases between them. The CDR3 length is 18 residues. CDR1 is MNHEY, CDR2 SMNVEV, per germline (reference sequence).